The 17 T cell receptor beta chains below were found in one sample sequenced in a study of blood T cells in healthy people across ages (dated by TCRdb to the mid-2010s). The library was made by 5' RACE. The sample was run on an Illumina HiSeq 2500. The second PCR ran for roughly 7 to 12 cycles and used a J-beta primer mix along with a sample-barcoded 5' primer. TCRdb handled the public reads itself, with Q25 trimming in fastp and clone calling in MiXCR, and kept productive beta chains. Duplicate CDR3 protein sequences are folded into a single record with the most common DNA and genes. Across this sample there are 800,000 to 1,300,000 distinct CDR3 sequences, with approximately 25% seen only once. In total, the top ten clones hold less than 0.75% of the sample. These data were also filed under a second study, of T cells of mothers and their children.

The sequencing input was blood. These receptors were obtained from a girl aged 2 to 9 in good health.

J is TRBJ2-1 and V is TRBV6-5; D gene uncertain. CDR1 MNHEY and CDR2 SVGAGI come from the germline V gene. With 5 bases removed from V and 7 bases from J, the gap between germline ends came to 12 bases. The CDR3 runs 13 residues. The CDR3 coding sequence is TGTGCCAGCAGTGCACCTCAAACTAATGAGCAGTTCTTC. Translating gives CASSAPQTNEQFF.

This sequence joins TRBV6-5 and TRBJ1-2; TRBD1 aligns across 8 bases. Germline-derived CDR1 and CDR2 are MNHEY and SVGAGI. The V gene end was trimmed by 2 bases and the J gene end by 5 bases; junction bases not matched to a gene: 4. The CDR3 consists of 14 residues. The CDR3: CASSYLGQGYGYTF. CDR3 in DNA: TGTGCCAGCAGTTACCTTGGACAGGGTTATGGCTACACCTTC.

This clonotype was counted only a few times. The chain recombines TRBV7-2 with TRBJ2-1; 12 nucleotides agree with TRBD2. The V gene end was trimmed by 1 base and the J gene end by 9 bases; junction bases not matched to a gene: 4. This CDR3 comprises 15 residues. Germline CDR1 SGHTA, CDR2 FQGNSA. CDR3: CASSLVLAGGSEQFF. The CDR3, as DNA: TGTGCCAGCAGCTTAGTCCTAGCGGGGGGGAGTGAGCAGTTCTTC. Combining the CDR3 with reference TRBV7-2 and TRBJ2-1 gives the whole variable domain GAGVSQSPSNKVTEKGKDVELRCDPISGHTALYWYRQSLGQGLEFLIYFQGNSAPDKSGLPSDRFSAERTGGSVSTLTIQRTQQEDSAVYLCASSLVLAGGSEQFFGPGTRLTVL.

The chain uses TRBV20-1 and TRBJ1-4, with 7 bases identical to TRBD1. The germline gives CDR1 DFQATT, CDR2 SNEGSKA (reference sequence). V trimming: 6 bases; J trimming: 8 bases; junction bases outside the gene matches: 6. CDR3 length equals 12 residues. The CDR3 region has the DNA TGCAGTGCGACGGGACAGAAAGAAAAACTGTTTTTT. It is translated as CSATGQKEKLFF.

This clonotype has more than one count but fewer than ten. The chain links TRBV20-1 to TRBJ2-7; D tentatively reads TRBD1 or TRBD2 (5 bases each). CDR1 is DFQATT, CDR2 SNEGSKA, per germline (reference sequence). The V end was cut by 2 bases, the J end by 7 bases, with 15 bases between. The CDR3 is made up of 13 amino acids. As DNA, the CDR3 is TGCAGTGCTAGAAAGGCGGATGGGGGTGAGCAGTACTTC. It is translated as CSARKADGGEQYF.

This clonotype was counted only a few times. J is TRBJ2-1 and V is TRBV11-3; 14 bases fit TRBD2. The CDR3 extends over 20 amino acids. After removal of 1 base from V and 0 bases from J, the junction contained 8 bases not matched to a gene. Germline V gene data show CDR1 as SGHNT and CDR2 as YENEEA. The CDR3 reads CASSLGAGTSGGSSYNEQFF. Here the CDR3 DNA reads TGTGCCAGCAGCTTAGGGGCCGGGACTAGCGGGGGAAGCTCCTACAATGAGCAGTTCTTC.

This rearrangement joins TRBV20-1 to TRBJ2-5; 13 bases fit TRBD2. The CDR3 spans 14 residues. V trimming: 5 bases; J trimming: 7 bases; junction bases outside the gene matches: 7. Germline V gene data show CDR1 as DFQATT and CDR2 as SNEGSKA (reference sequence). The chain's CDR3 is CSARGLAGVGTQYF. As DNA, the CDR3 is TGCAGTGCTCGTGGACTAGCGGGGGTGGGGACCCAGTACTTC.

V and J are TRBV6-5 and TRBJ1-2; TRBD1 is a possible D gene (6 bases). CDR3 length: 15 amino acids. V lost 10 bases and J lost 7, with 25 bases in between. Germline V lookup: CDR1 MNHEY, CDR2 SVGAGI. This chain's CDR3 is CATTVTGGKLSGYTF. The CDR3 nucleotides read TGTGCCACCACTGTTACGGGGGGCAAACTAAGTGGCTACACCTTC.

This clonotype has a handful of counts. The CDR3 bases are TGTGCCAGCAGCCAAGATGATATAGCGGGGGGGTACGAGCAGTACTTC. Encoded protein: CASSQDDIAGGYEQYF. J is TRBJ2-7 and V is TRBV4-2; 11 bases map to TRBD2. The CDR3 consists of 16 residues. The V gene's germline CDR1 is LGHNA and CDR2 YNFKEQ. The junction had 5 bases not matched to a gene; V was cut back by 0 bases and J by 4 bases.

The CDR3 coding sequence is TGTGCCAGCAGCGGGGAGCGGGGTTCTTACAATGAGCAGTTCTTC. As protein: CASSGERGSYNEQFF. V gene TRBV7-9 combines with J gene TRBJ2-1, with 7 bases identical to TRBD2. With 5 bases clipped from V and 4 bases from J, the junction kept 8 bases outside the gene matches. CDR3 length: 15 amino acids. Germline CDR1 and CDR2: SEHNR and FQNEAQ (reference sequence).

The CDR3 loop reads CSVLKDTDTQYF. CDR3 nucleotide sequence: TGCAGCGTTCTCAAAGACACAGATACGCAGTATTTT. This chain links TRBV29-1 with TRBJ2-3; no clear D. V lost 5 bases, J lost 2 bases, and 8 bases lay in between. Germline CDR1 reads SQVTM; CDR2 reads ANQGSEA. CDR3 length: 12 amino acids.

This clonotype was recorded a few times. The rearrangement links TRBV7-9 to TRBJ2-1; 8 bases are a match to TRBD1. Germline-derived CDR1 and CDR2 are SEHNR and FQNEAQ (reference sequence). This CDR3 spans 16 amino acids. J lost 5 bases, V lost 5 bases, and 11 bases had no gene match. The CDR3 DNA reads TGTGCCAGCAGCCTCCTCCGGCCAGGGGGCAACAATGAGCAGTTCTTC. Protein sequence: CASSLLRPGGNNEQFF.

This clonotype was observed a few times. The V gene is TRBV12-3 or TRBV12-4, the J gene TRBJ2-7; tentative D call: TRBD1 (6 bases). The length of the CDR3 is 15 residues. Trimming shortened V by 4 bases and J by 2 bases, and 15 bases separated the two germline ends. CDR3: CASSSFAGTTYEQYF. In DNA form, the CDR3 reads TGTGCCAGCAGTTCCTTTGCTGGGACAACCTACGAGCAGTACTTC.

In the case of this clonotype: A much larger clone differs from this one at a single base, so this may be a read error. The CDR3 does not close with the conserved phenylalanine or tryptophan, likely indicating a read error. CDR3 sequence: CASSQARGRYEQYS. Here the CDR3 DNA reads TGTGCCAGCAGCCAAGCCAGGGGACGATACGAGCAGTACTCC. The chain employs TRBV4-2 and TRBJ2-7; possible D gene TRBD1, 6 bases. The CDR3 sequence is 14 residues long. V was pared by 1 base and J by 4 bases, with 11 bases between. Looked up from germline, CDR1 is LGHNA and CDR2 is YNFKEQ.

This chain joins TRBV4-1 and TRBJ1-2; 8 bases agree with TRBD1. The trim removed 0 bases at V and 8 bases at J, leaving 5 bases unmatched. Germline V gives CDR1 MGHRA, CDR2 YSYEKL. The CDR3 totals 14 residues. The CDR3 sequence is CASSQEDRGWGYTF. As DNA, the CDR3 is TGCGCCAGCAGCCAAGAAGACAGGGGCTGGGGCTACACCTTC.

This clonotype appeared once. The CDR3 sequence is CASSADEGLLNTEAFF. CDR3 bases: TGTGCCAGCAGCGCAGATGAGGGGTTACTGAACACTGAAGCTTTCTTT. The rearrangement uses TRBV11-3 and TRBJ1-1, with D perhaps matching TRBD1 (5 bases). In germline, CDR1 is SGHNT, CDR2 YENEEA. The CDR3 is 16 residues long. The germline V and J ends were trimmed by 5 bases and 0 bases, with 16 bases remaining between them.

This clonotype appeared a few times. The CDR3 is CASSVGTSGKETQYF. In DNA form, the CDR3 reads TGTGCCAGCAGCGTCGGGACTAGCGGGAAAGAGACCCAGTACTTC. The chain recombines TRBV9 with TRBJ2-5; 13 nucleotides agree with TRBD2. Trimming removed 2 bases from V and 3 bases from J; junction bases left unmatched: 1. The germline CDR1 and CDR2 sequences are SGDLS and YYNGEE. The CDR3 is 15 amino acids.